This T cell receptor (beta chain) originates from a study of T cell repertoires in cytomegalovirus infection (dated by TCRdb to about 2019). Describing the broader study: Donor HLA type was relevant to the analysis, because carriage of CMV infection together with the matching HLA type was indicated by public TCR beta signatures.

The junction carries 16 bases between V and J, which are trimmed by 6 bases and 7 bases respectively. The cysteine opens and the phenylalanine closes a CDR3 of 14 amino acids. Only CDR3 DNA remains: 42 bases, in frame from the first base. CDR1 and CDR2 are read off the germline V gene (reference sequence) as MNHEY and SMNVEV. These reads were obtained on an Illumina HiSeq 1500. Using fastp at Q25 and MiXCR, TCRdb reprocessed the public reads and kept productive beta chains. Here each entry gathers all rows of one CDR3 protein and keeps the most common genes and DNA. This sample is represented by some 180,000 distinct CDR3 sequences; nearly 9.5% of them were singletons. Approximately 4.2% of the sample is in the top ten clones. The paper's findings and limits, for the study overall: In both this cohort and an independent cohort of a few hundred donors, the cumulative frequency of public TCR beta family members distinguished carriers of CMV infection plus the relevant HLA type. In the ex vivo response, HLA-C-restricted CMV-specific TCR beta clonotypes were dominant, and in two of eight donors the single most frequent clonotype came from this HLA-C-restricted group.

About this clonotype: Its antigen has not been determined. One base away there is no much larger clone; base qualities are not given.

The sample taken for sequencing was PBMCs. The chain is made from TRBV27 and TRBJ2-1; the D gene could be either TRBD1 or TRBD2, each agreeing at 6 bases. The source of this sequence is a human donor in good health (CMV status not recorded). Some clones in this sample may be carry-over from other donors' samples. The sequenced DNA: TGTGCCAGCAGCCTCGGGGGCCCGCCTAATGAGCAGTTCTTC. The translation is CASSLGGPPNEQFF.